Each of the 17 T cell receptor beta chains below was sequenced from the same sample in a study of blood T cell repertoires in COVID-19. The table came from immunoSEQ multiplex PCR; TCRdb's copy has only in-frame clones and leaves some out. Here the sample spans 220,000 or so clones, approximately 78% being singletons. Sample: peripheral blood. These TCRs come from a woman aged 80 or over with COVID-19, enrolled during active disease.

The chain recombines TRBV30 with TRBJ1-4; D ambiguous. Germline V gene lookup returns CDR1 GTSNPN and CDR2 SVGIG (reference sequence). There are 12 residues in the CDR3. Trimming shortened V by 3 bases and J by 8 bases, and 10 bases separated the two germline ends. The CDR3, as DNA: TGTGCCTGGAGCGATCATAGAGAAAAACTGTTTTTT. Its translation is CAWSDHREKLFF.

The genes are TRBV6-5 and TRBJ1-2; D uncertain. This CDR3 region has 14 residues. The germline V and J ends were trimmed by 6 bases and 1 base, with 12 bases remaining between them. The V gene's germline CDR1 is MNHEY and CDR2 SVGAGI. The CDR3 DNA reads TGTGCCAGCAGCCTCCTGGGCAGTAACTATGGCTACACCTTC. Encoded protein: CASSLLGSNYGYTF.

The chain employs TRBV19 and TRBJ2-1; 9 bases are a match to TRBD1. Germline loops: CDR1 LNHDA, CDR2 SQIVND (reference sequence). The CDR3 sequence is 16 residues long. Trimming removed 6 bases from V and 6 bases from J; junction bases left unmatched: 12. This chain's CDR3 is CASRSADRGEANEQFF. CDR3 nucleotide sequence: TGTGCCAGTAGATCCGCGGACAGGGGCGAAGCCAATGAGCAGTTCTTC. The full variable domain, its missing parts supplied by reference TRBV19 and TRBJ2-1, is DGGITQSPKYLFRKEGQNVTLSCEQNLNHDAMYWYRQDPGQGLRLIYYSQIVNDFQKGDIAEGYSVSREKKESFPLTVTSAQKNPTAFYLCASRSADRGEANEQFFGPGTRLTVL.

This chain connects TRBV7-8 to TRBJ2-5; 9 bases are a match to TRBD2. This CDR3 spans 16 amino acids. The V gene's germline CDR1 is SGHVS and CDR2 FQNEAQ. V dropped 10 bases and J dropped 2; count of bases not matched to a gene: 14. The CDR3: CATISWRLADQETQYF. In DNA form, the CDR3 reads TGTGCCACCATATCATGGAGACTAGCGGATCAAGAGACCCAGTACTTC.

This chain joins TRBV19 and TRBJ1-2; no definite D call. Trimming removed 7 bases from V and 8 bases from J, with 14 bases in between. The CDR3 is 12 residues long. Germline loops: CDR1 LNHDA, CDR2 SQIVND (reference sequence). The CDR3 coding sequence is TGTGCCAGTATGGGCAGGATGAACGGCTACACCTTC. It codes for CASMGRMNGYTF.

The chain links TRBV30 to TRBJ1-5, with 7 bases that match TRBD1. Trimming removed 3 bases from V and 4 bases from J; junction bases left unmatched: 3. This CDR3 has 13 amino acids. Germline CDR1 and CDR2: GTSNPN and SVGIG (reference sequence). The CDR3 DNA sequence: TGTGCCTGGAGATCAGGGGGGAATCAGCCCCAGCATTTT. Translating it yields CAWRSGGNQPQHF.

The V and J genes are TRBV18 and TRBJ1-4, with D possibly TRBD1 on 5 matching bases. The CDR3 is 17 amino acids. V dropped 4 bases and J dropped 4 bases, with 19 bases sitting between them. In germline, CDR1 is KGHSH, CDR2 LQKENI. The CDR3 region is CASSRTVPAGDNEKLFF. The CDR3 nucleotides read TGTGCCAGCTCACGGACGGTCCCCGCGGGGGATAATGAAAAACTGTTTTTT.

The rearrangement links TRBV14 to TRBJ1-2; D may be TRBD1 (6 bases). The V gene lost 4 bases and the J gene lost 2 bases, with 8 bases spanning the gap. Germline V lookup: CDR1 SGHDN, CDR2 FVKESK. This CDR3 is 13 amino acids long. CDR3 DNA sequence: TGTGCCAGCAGCCCTGGACAGAACTATGGCTACACCTTC. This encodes CASSPGQNYGYTF.

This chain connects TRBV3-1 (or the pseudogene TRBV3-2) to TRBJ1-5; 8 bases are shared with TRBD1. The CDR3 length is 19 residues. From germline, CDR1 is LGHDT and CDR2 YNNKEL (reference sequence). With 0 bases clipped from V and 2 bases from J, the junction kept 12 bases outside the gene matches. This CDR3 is CASSQDPRDRGSGNQPQHF. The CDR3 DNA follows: TGTGCCAGCAGCCAAGATCCCCGTGACAGGGGAAGTGGCAATCAGCCCCAGCATTTT.

CDR3 sequence: CANPLLQKGGAGPNYGYTF. CDR3 sequence (DNA): TGTGCCAACCCCCTACTGCAAAAAGGGGGGGCTGGCCCCAACTATGGCTACACCTTC. The rearrangement links TRBV7-3 to TRBJ1-2; TRBD1 might be the D (6 bases). The germline V gene encodes CDR1 SGHTA and CDR2 FQGTGA. Trimming took 10 bases from V and 2 from J, leaving 32 bases between them. This CDR3 contains 19 residues.

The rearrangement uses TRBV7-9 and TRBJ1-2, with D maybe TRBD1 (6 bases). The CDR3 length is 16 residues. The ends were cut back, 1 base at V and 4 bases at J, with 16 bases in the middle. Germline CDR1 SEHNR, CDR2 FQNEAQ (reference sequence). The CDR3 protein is CASSLGEGVRSYGYTF. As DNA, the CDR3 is TGTGCCAGCAGCTTAGGGGAGGGGGTTCGCAGCTATGGCTACACCTTC.

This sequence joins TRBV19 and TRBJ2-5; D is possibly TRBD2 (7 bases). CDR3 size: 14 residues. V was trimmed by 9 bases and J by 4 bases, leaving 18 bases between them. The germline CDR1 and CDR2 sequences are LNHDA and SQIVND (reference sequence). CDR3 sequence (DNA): TGTGCCAGCTCGCCCGGGGGGCCCGGAGAGACCCAGTACTTC. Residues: CASSPGGPGETQYF.

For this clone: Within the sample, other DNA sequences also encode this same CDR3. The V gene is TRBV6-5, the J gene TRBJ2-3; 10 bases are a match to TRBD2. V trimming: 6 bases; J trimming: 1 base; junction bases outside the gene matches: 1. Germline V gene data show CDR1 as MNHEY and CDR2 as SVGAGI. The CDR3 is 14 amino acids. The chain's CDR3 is CASRLAGGTDTQYF. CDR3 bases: TGTGCCAGCAGGCTAGCGGGGGGCACAGATACGCAGTATTTT.

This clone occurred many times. The CDR3 here is CASSPRQGGSYEQYF. The CDR3 DNA reads TGTGCCAGCAGCCCCCGACAGGGGGGCTCCTACGAGCAGTACTTC. This chain joins TRBV6-2 or TRBV6-3 and TRBJ2-7, with TRBD1 matching 9 bases. This CDR3 spans 15 amino acids. With V trimmed by 6 bases and J by 0 bases, 6 bases remained unmatched. CDR1 and CDR2 (germline): MNHEY, SVGEGT.

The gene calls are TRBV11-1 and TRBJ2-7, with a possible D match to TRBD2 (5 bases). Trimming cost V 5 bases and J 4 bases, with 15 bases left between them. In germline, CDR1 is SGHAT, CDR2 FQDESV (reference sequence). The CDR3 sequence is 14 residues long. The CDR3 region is CASSRTSTPYEQYF. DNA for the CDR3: TGTGCCAGCAGCCGGACTTCCACCCCTTACGAGCAGTACTTC.

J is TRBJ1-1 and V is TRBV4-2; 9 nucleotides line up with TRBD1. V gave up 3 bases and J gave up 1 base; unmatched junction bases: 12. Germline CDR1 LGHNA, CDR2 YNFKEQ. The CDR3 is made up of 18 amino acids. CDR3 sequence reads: CASSQATWDRVRNTEAFF. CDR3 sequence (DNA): TGTGCCAGCAGCCAGGCCACCTGGGACAGGGTGAGGAACACTGAAGCTTTCTTT.

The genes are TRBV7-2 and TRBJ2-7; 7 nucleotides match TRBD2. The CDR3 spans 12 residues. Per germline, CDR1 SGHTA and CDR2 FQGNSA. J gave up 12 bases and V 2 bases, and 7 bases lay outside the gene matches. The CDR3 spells CASSLMGSGLYF. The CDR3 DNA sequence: TGTGCCAGCAGCTTAATGGGTAGCGGGCTGTACTTC.